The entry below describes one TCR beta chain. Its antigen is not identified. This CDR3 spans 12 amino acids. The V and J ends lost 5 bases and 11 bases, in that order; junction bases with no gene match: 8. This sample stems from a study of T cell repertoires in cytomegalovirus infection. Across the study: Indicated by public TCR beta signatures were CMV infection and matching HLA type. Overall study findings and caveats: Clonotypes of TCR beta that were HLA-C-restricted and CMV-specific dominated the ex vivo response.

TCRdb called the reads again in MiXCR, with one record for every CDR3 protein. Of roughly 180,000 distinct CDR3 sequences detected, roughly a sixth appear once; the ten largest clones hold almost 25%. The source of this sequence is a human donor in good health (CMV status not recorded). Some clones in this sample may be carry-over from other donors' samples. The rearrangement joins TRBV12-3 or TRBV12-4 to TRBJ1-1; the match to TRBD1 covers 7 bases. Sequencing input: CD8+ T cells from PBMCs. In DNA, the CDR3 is TGTGCCAGCAGTGCCGGACAGGACTGGGCTTTCTTT. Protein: CASSAGQDWAFF.